This T cell receptor (beta chain) was sequenced during a study of beta chain features in type 1 diabetes. Regarding the study as a whole: Junctions at VDJ sites from type 1 diabetes patients had fewer insertions and more deletions. The similarity of naive, central memory and Treg TCRB repertoires appeared greater among patients than among healthy donors. Type 1 diabetes patients had TCRB CDR3s that were shorter (moderately but significantly so) in all four CD4+ subsets.

The study reverse transcribed the entire isolated RNA, so it sequenced expressed TCRB transcripts. Sequenced naive, central memory and regulatory T cell samples produced an average of about 3.9 million reads. Produced via immunoSEQ multiplex PCR; TCRdb's table is partial and in-frame only. The data show 630,000 or so clones, around 15% seen once. Germline CDR1 and CDR2: LGHNA and YSLEER. The CDR3 is 15 amino acids. V was cut by 0 bases and J by 4 bases, with 12 bases left in between. In its sample, this clone was seen a few times. Its specificity is not known. The chain employs TRBV4-3 and TRBJ1-2, with D uncertain. The source material was naive CD4+ T cells from blood. This receptor was obtained from a man aged 18 to 30 with type 1 diabetes. The CDR3 DNA sequence: TGCGCCAGCAGCCAAGATCAGAAGGGTTCCTATGGCTACACCTTC. It encodes CASSQDQKGSYGYTF.